A selection of T cell receptor beta chains follows, all from one sample in a study of shared clonotypes between healthy human individuals. Clones were sequenced by immunoSEQ multiplex PCR, and TCRdb holds only the in-frame ones, with some missing. There are about 2.4 million clones in the sample; over 85% occur only once, and roughly 0.13% lies in the top ten. Sequencing was done on a sample of naive CD4+ T cells sorted from blood. These receptor sequences come from a man aged 18 to 29 in good health. Each CDR3 is given with its conserved first and last residue. Each record gives: V gene, J gene, D gene, clone size, CDR3 DNA, CDR3 protein. The D gene is left open where the match is weak. The size entry is marked missing in some rows and otherwise reads once, few, many or a size class.

v_call: TRBV18; j_call: TRBJ2-4; d_call: .; clone_size: .; cdr3_nt: TGTGCCAGCTCACCAACAGCCGGGTTCGCCAAAAACATTCAGTACTTC; cdr3_aa: CASSPTAGFAKNIQYF
v_call: TRBV7-6; j_call: TRBJ2-5; d_call: TRBD2; clone_size: once; cdr3_nt: TGTGCCAGCAGCTTAGCGAGGCGGGAGGGCCGGGAGACCCAGTACTTC; cdr3_aa: CASSLARREGRETQYF
v_call: TRBV10-1; j_call: TRBJ2-7; d_call: TRBD1; clone_size: .; cdr3_nt: TGCGCCAGCACCCTGGGGCCCCAACAGGGGTACGAGCAGTACTTC; cdr3_aa: CASTLGPQQGYEQYF
v_call: TRBV6-6; j_call: TRBJ2-7; d_call: TRBD1; clone_size: .; cdr3_nt: TGTGCCAGCAGCCAAGCCATACAACAGGGGAAGCAGTACTTC; cdr3_aa: CASSQAIQQGKQYF
v_call: TRBV28; j_call: TRBJ1-5; d_call: .; clone_size: .; cdr3_nt: TGTGCCAGCATTCACCGGGACGGATATAGCAATCAGCCCCAGCATTTT; cdr3_aa: CASIHRDGYSNQPQHF
v_call: TRBV5-6; j_call: TRBJ1-2; d_call: .; clone_size: .; cdr3_nt: TGTGCCAGCAGCTTGGAACGTCGAAGTGGCTACACCTTC; cdr3_aa: CASSLERRSGYTF
v_call: TRBV6-5; j_call: TRBJ2-5; d_call: .; clone_size: .; cdr3_nt: TGTGCCAGCAGCCCCGCGTTGGGGGGCCAAGAGACCCAGTACTTC; cdr3_aa: CASSPALGGQETQYF
v_call: TRBV29-1; j_call: TRBJ1-2; d_call: .; clone_size: .; cdr3_nt: TGCAGCGTGGAACGGGACACCTTC; cdr3_aa: CSVERDTF
v_call: TRBV5-1; j_call: TRBJ1-1; d_call: .; clone_size: .; cdr3_nt: TGCGCCAGCAGCTCAAGTTCGGTTACCAGGAACACTGAAGCTTTCTTT; cdr3_aa: CASSSSSVTRNTEAFF
v_call: TRBV18; j_call: TRBJ2-7; d_call: .; clone_size: .; cdr3_nt: TGTGCCAGCTCACGAACGGGGACGGCCTACGAGCAGTACTTC; cdr3_aa: CASSRTGTAYEQYF
v_call: TRBV10-3; j_call: TRBJ1-1; d_call: .; clone_size: few; cdr3_nt: TGTGCCATCAGCAGGGGTGTGAACACTGAAGCTTTCTTT; cdr3_aa: CAISRGVNTEAFF
v_call: TRBV2; j_call: TRBJ2-5; d_call: TRBD1; clone_size: .; cdr3_nt: TGTGCCAGCAGTGAAGGACAGGGAGCCGAGACCCAGTACTTC; cdr3_aa: CASSEGQGAETQYF
v_call: TRBV27; j_call: TRBJ2-3; d_call: .; clone_size: once; cdr3_nt: TGTGCCAGCAGCCACCGAATAGATACGCAGTATTTT; cdr3_aa: CASSHRIDTQYF
v_call: TRBV7-6; j_call: TRBJ2-1; d_call: .; clone_size: once; cdr3_nt: TGTGCCAGCAGCTTATTAGGGAGAGAGGGCAATGAGCAGTTCTTC; cdr3_aa: CASSLLGREGNEQFF
v_call: TRBV11-2; j_call: TRBJ2-3; d_call: .; clone_size: .; cdr3_nt: TGTGCCAGCAGCCCACGGACTTTAGGGGTTGATACGCAGTATTTT; cdr3_aa: CASSPRTLGVDTQYF
v_call: TRBV12-5; j_call: TRBJ2-1; d_call: .; clone_size: .; cdr3_nt: TGTGCTAGTGGTTGGGCGAGCTCCTACAATGAGCAGTTCTTC; cdr3_aa: CASGWASSYNEQFF